The source of this T cell receptor (beta chain) is a study of T cell changes during pregnancy in multiple sclerosis. Germline CDR1 and CDR2: SGHNT and YYREEE (reference sequence). The V end was cut by 6 bases, the J end by 6 bases, with 19 bases between. This CDR3 is built from 14 residues. Sequencing was performed with immunoSEQ multiplex PCR; in TCRdb, only in-frame clones are kept and a portion is missing. In the table there are 45,000 to 70,000 clones, roughly nine tenths of which are singletons. The TCR sequence derives from a female donor with multiple sclerosis, enrolled in a pregnancy study. This sequence joins TRBV5-4 and TRBJ2-7, with D perhaps matching TRBD1 (6 bases). The sequencing here drew on CD4+ T cells from peripheral blood mononuclear cells, taken in the second trimester of pregnancy. Written as DNA, the CDR3 is TGTGCCAGCATTCCCACGCAAGGGGGACGCGAGCAGTACTTC. It codes for CASIPTQGGREQYF.